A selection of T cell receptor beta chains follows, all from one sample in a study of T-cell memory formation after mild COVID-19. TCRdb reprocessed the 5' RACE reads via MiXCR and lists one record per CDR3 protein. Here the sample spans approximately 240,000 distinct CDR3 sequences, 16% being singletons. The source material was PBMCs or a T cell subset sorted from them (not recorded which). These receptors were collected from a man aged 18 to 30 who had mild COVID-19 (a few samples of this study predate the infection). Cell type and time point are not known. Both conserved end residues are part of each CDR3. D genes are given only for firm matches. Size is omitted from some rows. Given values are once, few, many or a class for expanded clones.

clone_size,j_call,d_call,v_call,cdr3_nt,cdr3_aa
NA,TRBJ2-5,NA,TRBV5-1,TGCGCCAGCAGTATGGGGAATCCTTACCAAGAGACCCAGTACTTC,CASSMGNPYQETQYF
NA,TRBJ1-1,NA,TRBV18,TGTGCCAGCTCACCGAGGACAGATATGAACACTGAAGCTTTCTTT,CASSPRTDMNTEAFF
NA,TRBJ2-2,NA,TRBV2,TGTGCCAGTACAGGTTACACCGGGGAGCTGTTTTTT,CASTGYTGELFF
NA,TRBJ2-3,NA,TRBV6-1,TGTGCCAGCAGTGTTACCGGGGCCATAACTAGCACAGATACGCAGTATTTT,CASSVTGAITSTDTQYF
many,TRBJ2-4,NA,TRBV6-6,TGTGCCAGCAGTTACTCCCCTCTGCTACCCAAAAACATTCAGTACTTC,CASSYSPLLPKNIQYF
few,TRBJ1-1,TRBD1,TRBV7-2,TGTGCCAGCAGCCTAAGGGACAGGGTGTTGATCATGAACACTGAAGCTTTCTTT,CASSLRDRVLIMNTEAFF
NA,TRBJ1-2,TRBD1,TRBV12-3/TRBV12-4,TGTGCCAGCAGCCGACAGGGACGCGGCTACACCTTC,CASSRQGRGYTF
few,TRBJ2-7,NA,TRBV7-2,TGTGCCAGCAGCTTATACCGCTACGAGCAGTACTTC,CASSLYRYEQYF
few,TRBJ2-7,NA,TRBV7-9,TGTGCCAGCAGCCTCCGGGACACCCAAGAGGAGCAGTACTTC,CASSLRDTQEEQYF
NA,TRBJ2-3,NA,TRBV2,TGTGCCAGCAGTGAAGCTTTGGATACGCAGTATTTT,CASSEALDTQYF
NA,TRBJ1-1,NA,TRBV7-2,TGTGCCAGCAGCTTAGGGGGCCCAGGGACGGGCACTGAAGCTTTCTTT,CASSLGGPGTGTEAFF
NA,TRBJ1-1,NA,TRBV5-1,TGCGCCAGCAGACTCTCGGAAGGGTACACTGAAGCTTTCTTT,CASRLSEGYTEAFF
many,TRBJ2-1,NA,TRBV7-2,TGTGCCAGCAGCCGACAGGAGGGGCCGATTGTCTATGAGCAGTTCTTC,CASSRQEGPIVYEQFF
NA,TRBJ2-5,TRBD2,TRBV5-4,TGTGCCAGCAGCTTGGCCGGGACTACCGGATACCAGTACTTC,CASSLAGTTGYQYF
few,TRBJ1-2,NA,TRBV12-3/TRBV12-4,TGTGCCAGCAGTGAGCTCGAGGGAGTGCATGGCTACACCTTC,CASSELEGVHGYTF
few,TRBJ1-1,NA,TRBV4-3,TGCGCCAGCAGCCAAGTCCCCGCTAGGGAAGCTTTCTTT,CASSQVPAREAFF
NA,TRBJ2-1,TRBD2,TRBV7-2,TGTGCCAGCATCCCTGTAGCGGGTCCCTACAATGAGCAGTTCTTC,CASIPVAGPYNEQFF
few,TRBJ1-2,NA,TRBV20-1,TGCAGTGCTAGAGAATCGCTGGGACTCCCTGGCTACACCTTC,CSARESLGLPGYTF
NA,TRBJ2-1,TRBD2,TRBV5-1,TGCGCCAGCAGCTCGTTTAGCGGGGGGAACAATGAGCAGTTCTTC,CASSSFSGGNNEQFF
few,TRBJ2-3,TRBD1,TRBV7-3,TGTGCCAGCAGCTCGGACAGGGAAGATACGCAGTATTTT,CASSSDREDTQYF
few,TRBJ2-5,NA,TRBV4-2,TGTGCCAGCAGCCCCGCTAAGTGGGGGGTAGAGACCCAGTACTTC,CASSPAKWGVETQYF
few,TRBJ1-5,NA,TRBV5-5,TGTGCCAGCAGTATACAGGGAGAACGGCGGCAGCCCCAGCATTTT,CASSIQGERRQPQHF
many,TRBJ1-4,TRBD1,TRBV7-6,TGTGCCAGCAGCCTAGGATCCGGGACAGCTAATGAAAAACTGTTTTTT,CASSLGSGTANEKLFF
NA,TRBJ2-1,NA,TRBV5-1,TGCGCCAGCAGCTTGGCCCCCCGAGCTAGGGGCAATGAGCAGTTCTTC,CASSLAPRARGNEQFF
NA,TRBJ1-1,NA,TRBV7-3,TGTGCCAGCAGCTCTGGGGGGAGCACTGAAGCTTTCTTT,CASSSGGSTEAFF
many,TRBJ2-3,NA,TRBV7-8,TGTGCCAGCAGCCAAAGGGTCCCTTCCCGGGATACGCAGTATTTT,CASSQRVPSRDTQYF